A selection of T cell receptor beta chains follows, all from one sample in a study of T cells in Graves' hyperthyroidism and ophthalmopathy. TCRdb re-called the multiplex PCR reads through MiXCR, storing one row per CDR3 protein. Seen here are 530,000 or so distinct CDR3 sequences, around 24% observed once, and the top ten hold approximately 11%. The sample consisted of blood. These receptors were collected from a woman aged 25 to 39 with Graves' ophthalmopathy. Each CDR3 is given with its conserved first and last residue. D genes are given only for firm matches. Clone size is stated in some rows and not others, as once, few, many or a class when expanded.

size: many; J: TRBJ1-3; length: 16; V: TRBV15; D: -; DNA: TGTGCCACCAGCTCCCGACAGTCGCACTCTGGAAACACCATATATTTT; CDR3: CATSSRQSHSGNTIYF
size: many; J: TRBJ2-5; length: 13; V: TRBV10-3; D: -; DNA: TGTGCCATCAGGCCGACAGGTTTGGAGACCCAGTACTTC; CDR3: CAIRPTGLETQYF
size: -; J: TRBJ1-3; length: 13; V: TRBV4-1; D: -; DNA: TGCGCCAGCAGCCAAATACGGGGAAACACCATATATTTT; CDR3: CASSQIRGNTIYF
size: -; J: TRBJ2-5; length: 15; V: TRBV12-3/TRBV12-4; D: -; DNA: TGTGCCAGCAGTTCCGGAGGACTGCACCAAGAGACCCAGTACTTC; CDR3: CASSSGGLHQETQYF
size: -; J: TRBJ1-1; length: 13; V: TRBV29-1; D: -; DNA: TGCAGCGCTGGGGCCACGACGGGGACTGAAGCTTTCTTT; CDR3: CSAGATTGTEAFF
size: -; J: TRBJ2-7; length: 12; V: TRBV12-3/TRBV12-4; D: -; DNA: TGTGCCAGCAGTTTAACCCTCCACGAGCAGTACTTC; CDR3: CASSLTLHEQYF
size: -; J: TRBJ2-5; length: 14; V: TRBV29-1; D: -; DNA: TGCAGCGTCGACGGGATGGCCTCTCAAGAGACCCAGTACTTC; CDR3: CSVDGMASQETQYF
size: many; J: TRBJ2-5; length: 15; V: TRBV5-1; D: -; DNA: TGCGCCAGCAGCCCACCCGTGGGACCCTCAAGGACCCAGTACTTC; CDR3: CASSPPVGPSRTQYF
size: once; J: TRBJ2-3; length: 14; V: TRBV7-2; D: -; DNA: TGTGCCAGCAGCCCGGTGGACGCCGAAGATACGCAGTATTTT; CDR3: CASSPVDAEDTQYF
size: few; J: TRBJ1-6; length: 14; V: TRBV14; D: -; DNA: TGTGCCAGCAGCCCGCTGCTGGGGATTTCACCCCTCCACTTT; CDR3: CASSPLLGISPLHF
size: many; J: TRBJ1-2; length: 15; V: TRBV27; D: -; DNA: TGTGCCAGCAGGTCCCCGGGGGGGCGCGACTATGGCTACACCTTC; CDR3: CASRSPGGRDYGYTF
size: many; J: TRBJ2-5; length: 14; V: TRBV6-2/TRBV6-3; D: -; DNA: TGTGCCAGCACCTTAGCAGGGCCCCAAGAGACCCAGTACTTC; CDR3: CASTLAGPQETQYF
size: -; J: TRBJ2-5; length: 15; V: TRBV12-3/TRBV12-4; D: TRBD1; DNA: TGTGCCAGCGACGGGGGGACAGGGGGCGGAGAGACCCAGTACTTC; CDR3: CASDGGTGGGETQYF
size: many; J: TRBJ2-7; length: 14; V: TRBV27; D: -; DNA: TGTGCCAGCAGTTTCGGGGATTCGCCGCACGAGCAGTACTTC; CDR3: CASSFGDSPHEQYF
size: many; J: TRBJ1-2; length: 14; V: TRBV6-2/TRBV6-3; D: -; DNA: TGTGCCAGCAGAACCCCCGGGACAATCTATGGCTACACCTTC; CDR3: CASRTPGTIYGYTF
size: many; J: TRBJ2-2; length: 16; V: TRBV24-1; D: -; DNA: TGTGCCACCAGTGATTTGATTTCCGAAAACACCGGGGAGCTGTTTTTT; CDR3: CATSDLISENTGELFF
size: -; J: TRBJ2-7; length: 12; V: TRBV6-4; D: -; DNA: TGTGCCGGAACGGCAAGCTCCTACGAGCAGTACTTC; CDR3: CAGTASSYEQYF
size: few; J: TRBJ1-3; length: 16; V: TRBV12-3/TRBV12-4; D: -; DNA: TGTGCCAGCAGCTTGGGTATGGGGCTCTCTGGAAACACCATATATTTT; CDR3: CASSLGMGLSGNTIYF
size: many; J: TRBJ2-5; length: 14; V: TRBV3-1; D: TRBD2; DNA: TGTGCCAGCGTCCCAGCGGGGAAGCAAGAGACCCAGTACTTC; CDR3: CASVPAGKQETQYF
size: few; J: TRBJ1-1; length: 18; V: TRBV12-3/TRBV12-4; D: TRBD1; DNA: TGTGCCAGCAGTAGGAGACAGGGGGCGCGGGGAATAAACACTGAAGCTTTCTTT; CDR3: CASSRRQGARGINTEAFF
size: many; J: TRBJ1-1; length: 15; V: TRBV2; D: -; DNA: TGTGCCAGCAGGAGTTCGGAGTCTGACACCACTGAAGCTTTCTTT; CDR3: CASRSSESDTTEAFF
size: -; J: TRBJ1-2; length: 17; V: TRBV7-8; D: -; DNA: TGTGCCAGCAGCTTAGGGCTCGGCCGGGGAGGGGACTATGGCTACACCTTC; CDR3: CASSLGLGRGGDYGYTF
size: -; J: TRBJ1-1; length: 14; V: TRBV20-1; D: TRBD1; DNA: TGCAGTGCTAGAGTGGGACAGGGGGGCACTGAAGCTTGGTTT; CDR3: CSARVGQGGTEAWF
size: few; J: TRBJ2-2; length: 13; V: TRBV2; D: TRBD1; DNA: TGTGCCGGGGACAGGGGGAACACCGGGGAGCTGTTTTTT; CDR3: CAGDRGNTGELFF
size: few; J: TRBJ1-1; length: 10; V: TRBV6-2/TRBV6-3; D: -; DNA: TGTGCCAGCAGTGCCGATGAAGCTTTCTTT; CDR3: CASSADEAFF
size: many; J: TRBJ2-4; length: 13; V: TRBV18; D: -; DNA: TGTGCCAGCTCACGAGAATCCAAAAACATTCAGTACTTC; CDR3: CASSRESKNIQYF
size: -; J: TRBJ1-1; length: 13; V: TRBV27; D: -; DNA: TGTGCCAGCACCGGACGGTTGAACACTGAAGCTTTCTTT; CDR3: CASTGRLNTEAFF
size: -; J: TRBJ2-5; length: 13; V: TRBV20-1; D: TRBD1; DNA: TGCAGTGCAAGGGACAGGGGATGGGAGACCCAGTACTTC; CDR3: CSARDRGWETQYF
size: many; J: TRBJ2-2; length: 14; V: TRBV24-1; D: -; DNA: TGTGCCACCAGTGGAGGGGCCGACACCGGGGAGCTGTTTTTT; CDR3: CATSGGADTGELFF
size: many; J: TRBJ1-6; length: 13; V: TRBV2; D: -; DNA: TGTGCCAGCAGGGAAACAGAAGATTCACCCCTCCACTTT; CDR3: CASRETEDSPLHF
size: few; J: TRBJ1-5; length: 14; V: TRBV28; D: -; DNA: TGTGCCAGCAGTTTACTCACTCGGACCCAGCCCCAGCATTTT; CDR3: CASSLLTRTQPQHF
size: -; J: TRBJ2-1; length: 18; V: TRBV20-1; D: TRBD2; DNA: TGCAGTGCTAGAGAAGAGTGGACTAGCGGGGGGTACTACAATGAGCAGTTCTTC; CDR3: CSAREEWTSGGYYNEQFF
size: many; J: TRBJ1-6; length: 12; V: TRBV12-3/TRBV12-4; D: -; DNA: TGTGCCAGCAGCCGGGACATCGGAACCCTCCACTTT; CDR3: CASSRDIGTLHF
size: many; J: TRBJ2-7; length: 13; V: TRBV28; D: -; DNA: TGTGCCAGCAATCTTCCAGGGTACCACGAGCAGTACTTC; CDR3: CASNLPGYHEQYF
size: many; J: TRBJ1-2; length: 15; V: TRBV27; D: -; DNA: TGTGCCAGCAGTCCAACACTCAGGTTTATACGAGGCTACACCTTC; CDR3: CASSPTLRFIRGYTF
size: -; J: TRBJ2-7; length: 17; V: TRBV6-1; D: TRBD2; DNA: TGTGCCAGCAACCCGGGACTAGCGGGGGGCCTCTCCTACGAGCAGTACTTC; CDR3: CASNPGLAGGLSYEQYF
size: -; J: TRBJ2-5; length: 15; V: TRBV15; D: TRBD2; DNA: TGTGCCACCAGCAGAGCATTCATCGGGGGGTCGACCCAGTACTTC; CDR3: CATSRAFIGGSTQYF
size: many; J: TRBJ2-6; length: 18; V: TRBV12-3/TRBV12-4; D: TRBD1; DNA: TGTGCCAGCAGTTTACTTCCGGGACAGGGGGCTGGGGCCAACGTCCTGACTTTC; CDR3: CASSLLPGQGAGANVLTF
size: -; J: TRBJ1-5; length: 15; V: TRBV28; D: -; DNA: TGTGCCAGCAGAAACAGGGACCATAGCAATCAGCCCCAGCATTTT; CDR3: CASRNRDHSNQPQHF